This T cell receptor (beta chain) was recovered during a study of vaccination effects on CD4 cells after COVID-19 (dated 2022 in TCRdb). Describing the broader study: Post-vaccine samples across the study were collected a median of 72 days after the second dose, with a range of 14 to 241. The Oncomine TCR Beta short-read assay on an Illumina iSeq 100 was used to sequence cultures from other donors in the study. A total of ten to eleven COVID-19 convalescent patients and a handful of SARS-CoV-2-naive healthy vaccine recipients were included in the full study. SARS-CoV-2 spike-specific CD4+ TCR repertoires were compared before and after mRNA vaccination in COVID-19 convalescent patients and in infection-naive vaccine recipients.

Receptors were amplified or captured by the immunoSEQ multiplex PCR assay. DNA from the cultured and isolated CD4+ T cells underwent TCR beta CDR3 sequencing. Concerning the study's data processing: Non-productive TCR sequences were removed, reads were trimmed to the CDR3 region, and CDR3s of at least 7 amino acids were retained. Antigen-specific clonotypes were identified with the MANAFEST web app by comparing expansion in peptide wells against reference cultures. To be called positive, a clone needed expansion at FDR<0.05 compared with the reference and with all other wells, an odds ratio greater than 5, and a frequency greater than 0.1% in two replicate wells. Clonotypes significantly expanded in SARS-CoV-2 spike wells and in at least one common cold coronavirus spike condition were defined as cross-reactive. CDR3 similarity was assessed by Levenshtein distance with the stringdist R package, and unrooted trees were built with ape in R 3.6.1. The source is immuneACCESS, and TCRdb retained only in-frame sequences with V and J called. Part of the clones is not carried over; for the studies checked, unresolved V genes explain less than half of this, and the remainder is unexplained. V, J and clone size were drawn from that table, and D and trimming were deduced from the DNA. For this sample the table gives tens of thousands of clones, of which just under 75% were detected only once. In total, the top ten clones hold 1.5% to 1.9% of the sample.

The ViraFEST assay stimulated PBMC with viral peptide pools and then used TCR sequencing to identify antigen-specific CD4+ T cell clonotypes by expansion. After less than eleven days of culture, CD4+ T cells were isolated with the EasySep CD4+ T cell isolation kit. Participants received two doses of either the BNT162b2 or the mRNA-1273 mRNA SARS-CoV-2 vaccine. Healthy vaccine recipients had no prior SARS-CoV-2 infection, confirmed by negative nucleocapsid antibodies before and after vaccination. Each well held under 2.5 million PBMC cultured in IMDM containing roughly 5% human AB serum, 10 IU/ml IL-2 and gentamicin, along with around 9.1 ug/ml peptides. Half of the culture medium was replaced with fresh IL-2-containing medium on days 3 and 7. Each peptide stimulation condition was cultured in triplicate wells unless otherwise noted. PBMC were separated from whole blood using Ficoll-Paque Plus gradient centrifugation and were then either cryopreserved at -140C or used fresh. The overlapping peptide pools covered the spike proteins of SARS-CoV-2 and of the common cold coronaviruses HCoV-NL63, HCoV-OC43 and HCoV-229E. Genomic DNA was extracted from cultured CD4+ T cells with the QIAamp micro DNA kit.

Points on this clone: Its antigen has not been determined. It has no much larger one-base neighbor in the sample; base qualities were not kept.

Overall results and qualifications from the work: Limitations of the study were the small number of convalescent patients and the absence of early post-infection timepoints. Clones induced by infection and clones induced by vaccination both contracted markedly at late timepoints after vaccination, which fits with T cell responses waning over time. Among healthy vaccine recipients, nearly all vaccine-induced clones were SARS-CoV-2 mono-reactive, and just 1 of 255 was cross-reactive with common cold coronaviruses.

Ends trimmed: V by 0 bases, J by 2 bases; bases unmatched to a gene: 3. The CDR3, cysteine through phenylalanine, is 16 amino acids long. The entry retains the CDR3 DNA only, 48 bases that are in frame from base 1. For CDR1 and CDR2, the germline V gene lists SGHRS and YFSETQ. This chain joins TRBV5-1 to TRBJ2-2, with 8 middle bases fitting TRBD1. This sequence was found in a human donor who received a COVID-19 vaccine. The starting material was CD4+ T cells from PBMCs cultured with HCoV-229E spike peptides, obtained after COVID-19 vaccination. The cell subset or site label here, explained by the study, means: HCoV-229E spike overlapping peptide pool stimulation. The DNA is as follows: TGCGCCAGCAGCTTGGGGACAGGGCTAAACACCGGGGAGCTGTTTTTT. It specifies CASSLGTGLNTGELFF.